This T cell receptor beta chain comes out of a study of T-cell memory formation after mild COVID-19. In the study overall: TCR clusters were mostly confined to one donor each.

The study, taken as a whole, reports: Pre-infection memory already had some responding clones, implying cross-reactive memory joined.

CDR3 size: 18 residues. Trimming took 3 bases from V and 7 from J, leaving 27 bases between them. The germline V gene encodes CDR1 SEHNR and CDR2 FQNEAQ (reference sequence). It was 5'RACE with constant-segment primers that produced the TCR alpha and TCR beta cDNA libraries, which carried sample barcodes and UMIs. TCRdb used MiXCR to reprocess the 5' RACE reads, holding one entry per CDR3 protein. The sample shows roughly 120,000 distinct CDR3 sequences, 16% of them seen only once. This clonotype was observed a few times. What it binds is unknown. This sequence joins TRBV7-9 and TRBJ2-5; D is ambiguous. The sequenced material came from PBMCs or a T cell subset sorted from them (not recorded which). The sequence derives from an adult woman who had mild COVID-19 (a few samples of this study predate the infection). Cell type and time point are not known. The CDR3 loop reads CASSFTPVTRNLPGTQYF. The CDR3 region has the DNA TGTGCCAGCAGCTTCACACCCGTGACTCGGAACCTCCCGGGGACCCAGTACTTC.